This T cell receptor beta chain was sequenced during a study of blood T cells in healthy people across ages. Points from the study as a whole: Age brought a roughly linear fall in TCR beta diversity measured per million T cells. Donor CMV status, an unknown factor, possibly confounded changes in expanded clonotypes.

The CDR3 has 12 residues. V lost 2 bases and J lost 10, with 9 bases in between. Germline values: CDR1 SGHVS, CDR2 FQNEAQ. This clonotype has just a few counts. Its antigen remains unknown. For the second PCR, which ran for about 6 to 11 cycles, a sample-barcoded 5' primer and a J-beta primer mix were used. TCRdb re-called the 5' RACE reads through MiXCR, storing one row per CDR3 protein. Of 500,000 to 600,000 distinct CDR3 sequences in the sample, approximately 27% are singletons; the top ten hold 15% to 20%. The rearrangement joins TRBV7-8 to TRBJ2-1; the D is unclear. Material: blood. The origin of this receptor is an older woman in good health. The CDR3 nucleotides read TGTGCCAGCAGCTTACAGGTTTGGGAGCAGTTCTTC. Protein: CASSLQVWEQFF.